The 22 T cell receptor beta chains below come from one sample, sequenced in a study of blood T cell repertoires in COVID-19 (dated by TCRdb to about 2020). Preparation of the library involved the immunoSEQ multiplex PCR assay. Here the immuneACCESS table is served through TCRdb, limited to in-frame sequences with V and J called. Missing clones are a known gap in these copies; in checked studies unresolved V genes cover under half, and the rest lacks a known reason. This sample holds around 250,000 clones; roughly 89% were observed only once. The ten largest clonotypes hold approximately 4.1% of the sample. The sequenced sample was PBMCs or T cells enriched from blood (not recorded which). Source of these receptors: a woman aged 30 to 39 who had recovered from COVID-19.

DNA for the CDR3: TGTGCCAGCAGGCGGGAGAACACCGGGGAGCTGTTTTTT. Protein: CASRRENTGELFF. This chain connects TRBV6-5 to TRBJ2-2; TRBD2 is a possible D gene (6 bases). V gave up 6 bases and J gave up 1 base, with 6 bases separating them. The CDR3 is made up of 13 amino acids. Per germline, CDR1 MNHEY and CDR2 SVGAGI.

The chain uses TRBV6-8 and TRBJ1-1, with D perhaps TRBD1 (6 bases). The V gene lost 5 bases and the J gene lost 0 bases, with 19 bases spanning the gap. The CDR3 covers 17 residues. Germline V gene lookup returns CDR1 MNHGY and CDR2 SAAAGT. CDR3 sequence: CASSPYERGYLNTEAFF. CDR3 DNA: TGTGCCAGCAGTCCCTATGAAAGGGGGTATTTGAACACTGAAGCTTTCTTT.

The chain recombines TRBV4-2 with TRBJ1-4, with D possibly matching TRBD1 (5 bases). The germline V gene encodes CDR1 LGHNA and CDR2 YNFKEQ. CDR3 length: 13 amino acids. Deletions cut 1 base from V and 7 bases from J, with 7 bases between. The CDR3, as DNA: TGTGCCAGCAGCCAAGGGGGCAGTGAAAAACTGTTTTTT. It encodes CASSQGGSEKLFF.

For the CDR3, the DNA is TGTGCCAGCAGCTTGGGGCAGTATGCTGAAGCTTTCTTT. This gives the protein CASSLGQYAEAFF. The chain recombines TRBV5-4 with TRBJ1-1; D is undetermined. Germline CDR1 reads SGHNT; CDR2 reads YYREEE (reference sequence). V was cut by 0 bases and J by 6 bases, with 9 bases left in between. This CDR3 spans 13 amino acids.

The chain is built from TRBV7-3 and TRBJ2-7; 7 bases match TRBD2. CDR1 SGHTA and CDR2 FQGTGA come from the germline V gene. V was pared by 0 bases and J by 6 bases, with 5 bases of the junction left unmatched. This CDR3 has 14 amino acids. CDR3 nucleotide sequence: TGTGCCAGCAGCTTAACGAGGGAGGGGAGCGAGCAGTACTTC. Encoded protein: CASSLTREGSEQYF.

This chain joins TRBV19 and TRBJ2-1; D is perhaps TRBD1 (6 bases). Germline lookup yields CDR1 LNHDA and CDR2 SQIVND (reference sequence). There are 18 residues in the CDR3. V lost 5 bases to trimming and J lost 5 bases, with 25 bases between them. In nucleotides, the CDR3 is TGTGCCAGTAGTCTACAAAGGGCCCACAGGGTAGGTGACAATGAGCAGTTCTTC. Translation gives CASSLQRAHRVGDNEQFF.

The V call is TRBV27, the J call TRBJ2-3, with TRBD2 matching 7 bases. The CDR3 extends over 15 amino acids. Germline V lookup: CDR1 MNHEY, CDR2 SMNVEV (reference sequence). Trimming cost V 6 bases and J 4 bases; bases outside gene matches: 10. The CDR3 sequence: CASSYLAAPPDTQYF. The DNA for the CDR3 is TGTGCCAGCAGCTATCTAGCGGCCCCGCCAGATACGCAGTATTTT.

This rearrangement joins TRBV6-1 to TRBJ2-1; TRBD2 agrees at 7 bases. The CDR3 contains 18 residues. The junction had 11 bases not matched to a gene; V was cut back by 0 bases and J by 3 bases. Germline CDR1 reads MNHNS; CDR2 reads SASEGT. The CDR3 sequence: CASSEAGGRALLYNEQFF. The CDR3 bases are TGTGCCAGCAGTGAAGCTGGGGGGAGGGCCCTCCTCTACAATGAGCAGTTCTTC.

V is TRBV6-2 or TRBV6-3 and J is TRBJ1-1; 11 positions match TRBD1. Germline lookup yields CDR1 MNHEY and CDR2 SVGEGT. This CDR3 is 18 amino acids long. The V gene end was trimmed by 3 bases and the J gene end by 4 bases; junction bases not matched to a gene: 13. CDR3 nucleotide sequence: TGTGCCAGCAGTTATCCCGGCCGGGACAGGGGGAGTCCCACTGAAGCTTTCTTT. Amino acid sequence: CASSYPGRDRGSPTEAFF.

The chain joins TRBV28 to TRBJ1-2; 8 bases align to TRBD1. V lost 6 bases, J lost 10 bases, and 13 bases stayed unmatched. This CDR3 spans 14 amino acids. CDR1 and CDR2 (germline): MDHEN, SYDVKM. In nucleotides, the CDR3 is TGTGCCAGCAGGAGTGGACAGGGAATATGGATCTACACCTTC. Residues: CASRSGQGIWIYTF.

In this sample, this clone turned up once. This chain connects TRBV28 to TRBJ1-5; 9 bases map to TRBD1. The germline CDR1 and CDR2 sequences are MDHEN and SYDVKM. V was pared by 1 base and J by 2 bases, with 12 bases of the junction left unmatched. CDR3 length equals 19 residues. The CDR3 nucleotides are TGTGCCAGCAGTTTATTATGGACAGGGGTAGTTCTAGGCAATCAGCCCCAGCATTTT. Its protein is CASSLLWTGVVLGNQPQHF.

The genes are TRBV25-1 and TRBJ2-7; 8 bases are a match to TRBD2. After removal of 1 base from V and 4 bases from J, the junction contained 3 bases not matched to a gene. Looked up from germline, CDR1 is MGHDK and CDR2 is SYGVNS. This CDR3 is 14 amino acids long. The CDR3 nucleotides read TGTGCCAGCAGTGAATGGTCTAGCGGGTACGAGCAGTACTTC. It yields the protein CASSEWSSGYEQYF.

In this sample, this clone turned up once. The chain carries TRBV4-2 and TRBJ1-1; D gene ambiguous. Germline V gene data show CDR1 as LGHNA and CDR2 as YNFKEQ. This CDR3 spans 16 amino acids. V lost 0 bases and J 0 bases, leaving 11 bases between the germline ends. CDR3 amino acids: CASSQDEARMNTEAFF. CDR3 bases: TGTGCCAGCAGCCAAGATGAGGCCAGAATGAACACTGAAGCTTTCTTT.

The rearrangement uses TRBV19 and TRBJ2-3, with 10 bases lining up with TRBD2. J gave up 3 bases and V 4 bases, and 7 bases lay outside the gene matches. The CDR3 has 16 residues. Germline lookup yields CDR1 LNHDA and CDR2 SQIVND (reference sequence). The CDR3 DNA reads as TGTGCCAGTAGTAGTAATAGCGGGAGGCTAACAGATACGCAGTATTTT. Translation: CASSSNSGRLTDTQYF.

The CDR3 reads CASGRAGNEQFF. DNA of the CDR3: TGTGCCAGCGGGCGGGCTGGCAATGAGCAGTTCTTC. This chain connects TRBV28 to TRBJ2-1; TRBD2 might be the D (5 bases). CDR3 size: 12 residues. CDR1 is MDHEN, CDR2 SYDVKM, per germline. Between the trimmed V and J ends, which lost 8 bases and 6 bases, there was a span of 11 bases.

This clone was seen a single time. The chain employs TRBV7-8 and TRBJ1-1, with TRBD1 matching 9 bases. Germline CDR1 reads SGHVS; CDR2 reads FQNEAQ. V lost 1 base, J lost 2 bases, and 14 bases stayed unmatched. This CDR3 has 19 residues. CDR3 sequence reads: CASSLVAYDTGGLNTEAFF. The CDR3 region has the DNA TGTGCCAGCAGCTTAGTTGCGTATGATACAGGGGGCCTCAACACTGAAGCTTTCTTT.

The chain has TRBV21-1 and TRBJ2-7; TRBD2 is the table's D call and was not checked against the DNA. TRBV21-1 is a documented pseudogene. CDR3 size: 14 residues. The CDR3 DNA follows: TGTGCCAGCAGCAGACTAGCGGGAGCCTACGAGCAGTACTTC. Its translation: CASSRLAGAYEQYF.

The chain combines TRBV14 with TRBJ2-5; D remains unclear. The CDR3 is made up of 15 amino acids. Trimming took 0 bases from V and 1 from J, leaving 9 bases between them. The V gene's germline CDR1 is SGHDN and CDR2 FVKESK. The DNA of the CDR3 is TGTGCCAGCAGCCAAGACCCACAGTTCCAAGAGACCCAGTACTTC. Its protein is CASSQDPQFQETQYF.

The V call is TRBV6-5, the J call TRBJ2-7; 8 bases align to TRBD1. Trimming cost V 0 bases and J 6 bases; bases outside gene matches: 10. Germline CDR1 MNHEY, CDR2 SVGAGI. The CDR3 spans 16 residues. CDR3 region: CASSYSRQGASGEQYF. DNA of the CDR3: TGTGCCAGCAGTTACTCGAGGCAGGGGGCCTCTGGCGAGCAGTACTTC.

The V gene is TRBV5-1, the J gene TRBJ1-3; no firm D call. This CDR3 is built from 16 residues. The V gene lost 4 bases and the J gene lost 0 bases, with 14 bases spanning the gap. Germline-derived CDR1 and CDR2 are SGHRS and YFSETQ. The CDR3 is CASSPRSAGSGNTIYF. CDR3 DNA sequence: TGCGCCAGCAGCCCTCGGTCGGCGGGCTCTGGAAACACCATATATTTT.

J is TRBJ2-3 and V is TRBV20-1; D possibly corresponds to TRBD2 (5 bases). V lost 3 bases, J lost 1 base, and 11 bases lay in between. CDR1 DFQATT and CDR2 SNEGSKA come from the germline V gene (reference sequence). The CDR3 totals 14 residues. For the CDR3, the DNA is TGCAGTGCTAGTTTTTGGGGAGGCACAGATACGCAGTATTTT. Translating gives CSASFWGGTDTQYF.

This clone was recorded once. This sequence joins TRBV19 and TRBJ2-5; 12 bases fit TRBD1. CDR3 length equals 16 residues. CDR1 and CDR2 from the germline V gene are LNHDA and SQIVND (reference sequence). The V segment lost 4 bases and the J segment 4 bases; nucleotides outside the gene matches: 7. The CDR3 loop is CASSRWDRGRVETQYF. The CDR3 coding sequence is TGTGCCAGTAGTAGATGGGACAGGGGGCGCGTAGAGACCCAGTACTTC.